Listed here is a single T cell receptor beta chain. As yet, its antigen is unknown. CDR1 and CDR2 (germline): SEHNR, FQNEAQ (reference sequence). V lost 1 base, J lost 1 base, and 10 bases lay in between. The CDR3 loop spans 15 amino acids. These data originate in a study of human T cells and chemical hapten exposure. Study summary: The use of 2% DPC on around 2 cm by around 2 cm of upper inner arm skin constituted sensitization.

Study findings and constraints: Expanded TCRs showed more large CDR3 clusters than pre-sensitization or healthy control sets.

Time point described: patch test 3, about 24 weeks after DPC sensitization. As for treatment: therapeutic diphenylcyclopropenone sensitization with weekly scalp DPC. TCRdb re-called the RACE reads with MiXCR, one entry per CDR3 protein. Counted here are about 200,000 distinct CDR3 sequences, around 25% occurring once; the ten biggest clones make up 2.5%. This specimen consisted of whole blood, obtained in connection with sensitization to the hapten diphenylcyclopropenone (DPC). The V and J genes are TRBV7-9 and TRBJ1-1; D gene ambiguous. This TCR came from a woman in her 40s with alopecia areata. Some clones in this sample may be carry-over from other donors' samples. The CDR3 loop is CASSLGVGRNTEAFF. In DNA, the CDR3 is TGTGCCAGCAGCTTAGGGGTAGGGAGGAACACTGAAGCTTTCTTT.